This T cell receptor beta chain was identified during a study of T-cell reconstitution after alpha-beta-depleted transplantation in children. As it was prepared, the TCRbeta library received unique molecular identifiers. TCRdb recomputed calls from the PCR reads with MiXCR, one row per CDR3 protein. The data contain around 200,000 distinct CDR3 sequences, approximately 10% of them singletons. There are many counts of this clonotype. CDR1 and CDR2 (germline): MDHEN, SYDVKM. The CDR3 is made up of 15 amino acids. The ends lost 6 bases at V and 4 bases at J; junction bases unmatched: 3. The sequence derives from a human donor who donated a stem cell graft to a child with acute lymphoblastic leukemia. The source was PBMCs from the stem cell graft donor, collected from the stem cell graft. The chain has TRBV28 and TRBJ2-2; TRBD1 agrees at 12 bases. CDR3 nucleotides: TGTGCCAGCAGGGGACAGGGGGCAGGCACCGGGGAGCTGTTTTTT. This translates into CASRGQGAGTGELFF.